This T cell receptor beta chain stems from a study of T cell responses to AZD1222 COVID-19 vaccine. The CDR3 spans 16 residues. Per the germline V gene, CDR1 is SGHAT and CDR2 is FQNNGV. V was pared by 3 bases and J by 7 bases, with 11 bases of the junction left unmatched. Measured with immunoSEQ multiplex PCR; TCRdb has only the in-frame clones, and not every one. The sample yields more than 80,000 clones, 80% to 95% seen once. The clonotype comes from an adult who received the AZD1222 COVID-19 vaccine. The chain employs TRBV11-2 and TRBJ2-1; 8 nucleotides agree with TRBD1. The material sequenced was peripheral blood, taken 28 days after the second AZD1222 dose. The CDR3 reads CASSFLSGQGSNEQFF. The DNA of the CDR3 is TGTGCCAGCAGCTTTCTCTCAGGACAGGGTTCAAATGAGCAGTTCTTC. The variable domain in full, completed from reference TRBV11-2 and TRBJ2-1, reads EAGVAQSPRYKIIEKRQSVAFWCNPISGHATLYWYQQILGQGPKLLIQFQNNGVVDDSQLPKDRFSAERLKGVDSTLKIQPAKLEDSAVYLCASSFLSGQGSNEQFFGPGTRLTVL.